The source of this TCR beta chain is a study of blood T cells in healthy people across ages. The CDR3 contains 17 residues. Trimming took off 0 bases at V and 3 bases at J, with 17 bases between the two ends. CDR1 LGHNA and CDR2 YSLEER come from the germline V gene. A J-beta primer mix and a sample-barcoded 5' primer were used in a second PCR of roughly 6 to 11 cycles. Via MiXCR, TCRdb re-called the 5' RACE reads, giving one row per CDR3 protein. The sample holds some 1.8 million distinct CDR3 sequences; roughly two fifths are singletons and the top ten take more than 20%. V usage is TRBV4-3 and J usage is TRBJ1-1, with no clear D. The specimen was blood. The receptor comes from a human donor in good health. CDR3 nucleotide sequence: TGCGCCAGCAGCCAAGAAGGCGGTTGGGGTCCAGACACTGAAGCTTTCTTT. It specifies CASSQEGGWGPDTEAFF.